The 23 T cell receptor beta chains presented below share a single source sample, sequenced in a study of T cell clonality in common variable immunodeficiency. Assay: immunoSEQ multiplex PCR; the TCRdb copy retains only in-frame clones and omits some. The repertoire shows around 10,000 clones, none seen only once; the top ten take about 6%. These receptors' targets are unknown. Study-level points and caveats: Common variable immunodeficiency TCR beta sequences reportedly had fewer deletions and N-nucleotide insertions.

What was sequenced was peripheral blood mononuclear cells. The receptors here all came from a human donor with common variable immunodeficiency.

This clone is judged medium-sized (0.01 to 0.1%). The observed sequence ends 3 residues before the CDR3 terminus, with the missing tail filled in from the germline J gene. The chain is built from TRBV29-1 and TRBJ1-4, with D possibly TRBD1 on 6 matching bases. This CDR3 has 18 residues. Per the germline V gene, CDR1 is SQVTM and CDR2 is ANQGSEA. The ends were cut back, 4 bases at V and 5 bases at J, with 26 bases in the middle. CDR3 sequence reads: CSVAAGSRGLPGNEKLFF. CDR3 bases read: TGCAGCGTTGCAGCAGGATCCAGGGGCCTCCCGGGGAATGAAAAA.

This clone was found a few times. Read coverage stops 3 residues before the CDR3 terminus; the germline J gene supplies the remainder. The chain links TRBV7-3 to TRBJ2-5, with D perhaps matching TRBD1 (6 bases). This CDR3 is 13 amino acids long. Germline V gene data show CDR1 as SGHTA and CDR2 as FQGTGA. The V and J ends lost 5 bases and 4 bases respectively, with 11 bases between them. Partial CDR3 DNA: TGTGCCAGCAGCCCTCAGGGGCGAGAGACC. Amino acid sequence: CASSPQGRET. The entire CDR3 protein is CASSPQGRETQYF.

In regard to this clone: The CDR3 end falls 3 residues outside the read, so it is completed with the germline J gene. The J gene is TRBJ2-2, the V gene TRBV7-2; TRBD2 matches at 10 bases. Per the germline V gene, CDR1 is SGHTA and CDR2 is FQGNSA. The CDR3 is 15 residues long. V trimming: 5 bases; J trimming: 6 bases; junction bases outside the gene matches: 6. The CDR3 sequence is CASSGAGGFAGELFF. The part of the CDR3 DNA that was read is TGTGCCAGCAGCGGAGCGGGAGGGTTCGCCGGGGAG.

This clone has only a few counts. Read coverage stops 3 residues before the CDR3 terminus; the germline J gene supplies the remainder. This chain links TRBV18 with TRBJ1-2; D may be TRBD1 (6 bases). Trimming cost V 2 bases and J 0 bases, with 19 bases left between them. The CDR3 runs 18 residues. CDR1 is KGHSH, CDR2 LQKENI, per germline. This CDR3 reads CASSPTEGATGTNYGYTF. CDR3 bases read: TGTGCCAGCTCACCAACTGAGGGCGCGACAGGAACTAACTATGGC.

This clone occurred a few times. The read halts 3 residues ahead of the CDR3 end, with the missing end drawn from the germline J gene. This rearrangement joins TRBV30 to TRBJ2-3; D ambiguous. The CDR3 totals 11 residues. The V gene lost 4 bases and the J gene lost 5 bases, with 7 bases spanning the gap. The germline V gene encodes CDR1 GTSNPN and CDR2 SVGIG (reference sequence). The CDR3 loop is CAWTGKDTQYF. The DNA read from the CDR3 is TGTGCCTGGACGGGTAAAGATACG.

Concerning this clone: The CDR3 end lies 3 residues beyond the end of the read and is filled in from the germline J gene. The chain couples TRBV19 to TRBJ1-1; 7 bases are shared with TRBD1. The V and J ends lost 3 bases and 0 bases, in that order; junction bases with no gene match: 10. CDR1 and CDR2 (germline): LNHDA, SQIVND (reference sequence). This CDR3 has 17 residues. The CDR3 DNA, read in part, is TGTGCCAGTAGTATCCGCAGGGGACAGCTTATGAACACTGAA. It codes for CASSIRRGQLMNTE. The whole CDR3 reads CASSIRRGQLMNTEAFF.

This clone has a handful of counts. The sequenced fragment ends 3 residues before the CDR3 boundary, so the rest is inferred from the germline J gene. This chain joins TRBV5-1 and TRBJ2-5; D is undetermined. CDR3 size: 14 residues. Trimming removed 3 bases at V and 4 bases at J, with 13 bases between. The germline V gene encodes CDR1 SGHRS and CDR2 YFSETQ. The CDR3 spells CASSSRLFRETQYF. The sequenced CDR3 bases are TGCGCCAGCAGCTCTAGGTTGTTTAGAGAGACC. Together with reference TRBV5-1 and TRBJ2-5, the CDR3 gives the full variable domain: KAGVTQTPRYLIKTRGQQVTLSCSPISGHRSVSWYQQTPGQGLQFLFEYFSETQRNKGNFPGRFSGRQFSNSRSEMNVSTLELGDSALYLCASSSRLFRETQYFGPGTRLLVL.

A few counts support this clone. The read falls 3 residues short of the CDR3 end, and the missing part is taken from the germline J gene. V gene TRBV18 combines with J gene TRBJ2-1, with 15 nucleotides matching TRBD2. Germline CDR1 is KGHSH and CDR2 is LQKENI. V lost 2 bases, J lost 2 bases, and 10 bases stayed unmatched. The CDR3 totals 20 residues. The covered CDR3 bases are TGTGCCAGCTCACCAAGCCCCGGGACTAGCGGGAGGATCACCTACAATGAG. Translated, it gives CASSPSPGTSGRITYNE. The whole CDR3 is CASSPSPGTSGRITYNEQFF.

This clone came up a few times. The read stops 3 residues short of the end of the CDR3; the missing end is completed from the germline J gene. The chain couples TRBV19 to TRBJ2-1, with 7 bases aligning to TRBD2. The V gene end was trimmed by 4 bases and the J gene end by 0 bases; junction bases not matched to a gene: 6. Germline assignment: CDR1 LNHDA and CDR2 SQIVND (reference sequence). The CDR3 consists of 16 residues. The CDR3 loop reads CASSKLGGSSYNEQFF. Incomplete CDR3 DNA: TGTGCCAGTAGTAAACTGGGCGGGAGCTCCTACAATGAG.

This clone was seen a few times. The sequenced CDR3 bases are TGTGCCAGCAGCTTAGGAGGACATGCCTACAATGAG. It specifies CASSLGGHAYNE. The complete CDR3 sequence is CASSLGGHAYNEQFF. This chain connects TRBV7-2 to TRBJ2-1, with a weak D call TRBD1 (5 bases). The read ends 3 residues before the CDR3 terminus; that terminus is restored from the germline J gene. The V and J ends lost 1 base and 2 bases respectively, with 9 bases between them. CDR1 SGHTA and CDR2 FQGNSA come from the germline V gene. The CDR3 has 15 residues.

As to this clone: The missing CDR3 end, 3 residues past where the read stops, is filled in from the germline J gene. This chain connects TRBV5-1 to TRBJ1-6; D is unresolved. V lost 0 bases, J lost 7 bases, and 5 bases lay in between. This CDR3 has 13 amino acids. The germline V gene encodes CDR1 SGHRS and CDR2 YFSETQ. This CDR3 is CASSLGGNSPLHF. Incomplete CDR3 DNA: TGCGCCAGCAGCTTGGGAGGGAATTCACCC.

About this clone itself: The observed sequence ends 3 residues before the CDR3 terminus, with the missing tail filled in from the germline J gene. This rearrangement joins TRBV7-3 to TRBJ1-3, with D possibly matching TRBD1 (5 bases). This CDR3 contains 16 residues. Germline CDR1 is SGHTA and CDR2 is FQGTGA. Trimming left V 3 bases short and J 0 bases short, with 12 bases between. CDR3 amino acids: CASSFLQGLSGNTIYF. CDR3 DNA, as far as it was read: TGTGCCAGCAGCTTCCTCCAGGGTCTCTCTGGAAACACC.

The CDR3 is CAQTGVGDEQFF. Partial CDR3 DNA: TGTGCCCAAACGGGGGTGGGCGATGAG. J is TRBJ2-1 and V is TRBV2; possible D gene TRBD2, 6 bases. The read stops 3 residues short of the end of the CDR3; the missing end is completed from the germline J gene. This CDR3 is 12 amino acids long. Germline V CDR1 and CDR2: SNHLY, FYNNEI. The germline V and J ends were trimmed by 11 bases and 8 bases, with 16 bases remaining between them.

A few counts support this clone. The missing CDR3 end, 3 residues past where the read stops, is filled in from the germline J gene. This chain joins TRBV6-2 or TRBV6-3 and TRBJ2-1, with D perhaps TRBD2 (5 bases). The CDR3 is 13 residues long. Trimming removed 6 bases from V and 9 bases from J, with 15 bases in between. Germline CDR1 and CDR2: MNHEY and SVGEGT. The CDR3 is CASSGLPHTEQFF. The CDR3 DNA, read in part, is TGTGCCAGCAGCGGACTCCCTCATACTGAG.

This clone occurred a few times. The read comes to an end 3 residues before the CDR3 does, leaving the germline J gene to fill in the end. V and J are TRBV5-1 and TRBJ2-7, with D maybe TRBD1 (6 bases). The V end was cut by 5 bases, the J end by 2 bases, with 14 bases between. There are 14 residues in the CDR3. Germline V gene lookup returns CDR1 SGHRS and CDR2 YFSETQ. The chain's CDR3 is CASRPNRETYEQYF. Incomplete CDR3 DNA: TGCGCCAGCAGGCCGAACAGGGAAACCTACGAG.

This clone occurred a few times. The missing CDR3 end, 3 residues past where the read stops, is filled in from the germline J gene. The rearrangement joins TRBV7-9 to TRBJ1-2; TRBD1 aligns across 7 bases. Germline V gives CDR1 SEHNR, CDR2 FQNEAQ (reference sequence). V dropped 1 base and J dropped 7; count of bases not matched to a gene: 3. The CDR3 has 13 residues. CDR3: CASSLEGGRGYTF. CDR3 DNA, as far as it was read: TGTGCCAGCAGCTTAGAAGGGGGCCGTGGC.

As for this clone: The read ends 3 residues shy of where the CDR3 ends; the end is completed using the germline J gene. The V call is TRBV7-6, the J call TRBJ2-1, with D hard to call. The CDR3 has 13 amino acids. Germline values: CDR1 SGHVS, CDR2 FNYEAQ. V was pared by 4 bases and J by 2 bases, with 6 bases between. The sequenced part of the CDR3 DNA is TGTGCCAGCAGCTCCGGTACCTACAATGAG. As protein: CASSSGTYNE. The CDR3, in full, reads CASSSGTYNEQFF.

This clone is termed medium-sized (0.01 to 0.1%). The sequence runs out 3 residues before the end of the CDR3; the remainder is reconstructed from the germline J gene. The V gene is TRBV29-1, the J gene TRBJ2-3; 11 nucleotides line up with TRBD2. This CDR3 spans 14 amino acids. With 4 bases clipped from V and 5 bases from J, the junction kept 5 bases outside the gene matches. The germline CDR1 and CDR2 sequences are SQVTM and ANQGSEA. The DNA read from the CDR3 is TGCAGCGTTGTAGTCCTAGCGGGGGGAGATACG. Translating gives CSVVVLAGGDT. The whole CDR3 reads CSVVVLAGGDTQYF.

About this clone: The read ends 3 residues early relative to the CDR3; the germline J gene fills the gap. This chain connects TRBV7-7 to TRBJ2-5; 10 bases fit TRBD2. Germline V gene sequence: CDR1 SSHAT, CDR2 FNYEAQ (reference sequence). The CDR3 spans 14 residues. CDR3: CASHSGRAKETQYF. Incomplete CDR3 DNA: TGTGCTAGCCACAGCGGGAGGGCCAAAGAGACC. The variable domain in full, completed from reference TRBV7-7 and TRBJ2-5, reads GAGVSQSPRYKVTKRGQDVTLRCDPISSHATLYWYQQALGQGPEFLTYFNYEAQPDKSGLPSDRFSAERPEGSISTLTIQRTEQRDSAMYRCASHSGRAKETQYFGPGTRLLVL.

On this clone: Read data end 3 residues before the CDR3 end; the end is taken from the germline J gene. This chain links TRBV19 with TRBJ2-7, with 7 bases matching TRBD1. V was clipped by 10 bases and J by 2 bases; unmatched bases: 5. This CDR3 has 12 amino acids. The germline V gene encodes CDR1 LNHDA and CDR2 SQIVND (reference sequence). The CDR3 bases that were read are TGTGCCACCGGGACAGCCACCTACGAG. Amino acids: CATGTATYE. The whole CDR3 sequence reads CATGTATYEQYF.

This clone was detected a few times. The CDR3 extends 3 residues past the end of the read, so its final part is completed from the germline J gene. V is TRBV18 and J is TRBJ1-1; D remains ambiguous. The CDR3 runs 12 residues. The V end was cut by 1 base, the J end by 5 bases, with 5 bases between. Germline CDR1 and CDR2: KGHSH and LQKENI. CDR3 sequence reads: CASSPLATEAFF. The part of the CDR3 DNA that was read is TGTGCCAGCTCACCACTTGCGACTGAA.

The chain's CDR3 is CASSVQGRDQPQHF. The sequenced part of the CDR3 DNA is TGTGCCAGCAGTGTTCAGGGGCGGGATCAGCCC. The chain is built from TRBV2 and TRBJ1-5; D might be TRBD1 (6 bases). Coverage ceases 3 residues before the CDR3 finishes, and the germline J gene fills in the end. The V end was cut by 4 bases, the J end by 5 bases, with 12 bases between. The CDR3 consists of 14 residues. Germline V gives CDR1 SNHLY, CDR2 FYNNEI.

This clone was counted between two and nine times. Partial CDR3 DNA: TGTGCCAGCAGCCCGCGGACAGGGACGAGCTCCTATAATTCACCC. Protein sequence: CASSPRTGTSSYNSP. The full CDR3 protein reads CASSPRTGTSSYNSPLHF. This sequence joins TRBV7-6 and TRBJ1-6, with 8 bases identical to TRBD1. Read data end 3 residues before the CDR3 end; the end is taken from the germline J gene. CDR3 size: 18 residues. V dropped 5 bases and J dropped 0; count of bases not matched to a gene: 9. The germline V gene has CDR1 SGHVS and CDR2 FNYEAQ.